One sample yielded the 7 T cell receptor beta chains listed below, sequenced in a study of blood T cell repertoires in COVID-19. Generated by immunoSEQ multiplex PCR, the TCRdb table keeps only in-frame clones and is missing some. The sample has roughly 35,000 clones; approximately 72% are singletons. The sample comprised peripheral blood. These receptor sequences come from a man older than 75 with acute or convalescent COVID-19.

The rearrangement links TRBV18 to TRBJ1-1; possibly TRBD1 for D (6 bases). The germline gives CDR1 KGHSH, CDR2 LQKENI. Trimming removed 3 bases at V and 1 base at J, with 9 bases between. The CDR3 totals 14 residues. CDR3 region: CASSPQGQNTEAFF. DNA of the CDR3: TGTGCCAGCTCACCCCAGGGGCAGAACACTGAAGCTTTCTTT.

The chain has TRBV10-2 and TRBJ2-7, with 12 bases fitting TRBD2. The CDR3 contains 14 residues. With 7 bases clipped from V and 7 bases from J, the junction kept 8 bases outside the gene matches. Germline loops: CDR1 WSHSY, CDR2 SAAADI. CDR3 in amino acids: CASNPSGGEGEQYF. The CDR3 nucleotides are TGCGCCAGCAATCCTAGCGGGGGGGAAGGGGAGCAGTACTTC.

The gene calls are TRBV4-1 and TRBJ2-3; 8 nucleotides match TRBD1. The CDR3 consists of 15 residues. V lost 1 base to trimming and J lost 3 bases; unmatched junction nucleotides: 3. Germline CDR1 MGHRA, CDR2 YSYEKL. DNA for the CDR3: TGCGCCAGCAGCCAAGTAGGACAGGGTACAGATACGCAGTATTTT. Its translation: CASSQVGQGTDTQYF.

This clone has at least ten counts. V gene TRBV5-8 combines with J gene TRBJ1-2, with no clear D. The CDR3 has 15 residues. Trimming took off 6 bases at V and 0 bases at J, with 15 bases between the two ends. Germline V gene data show CDR1 as SGHTS and CDR2 as YDEGEE. DNA of the CDR3: TGTGCCAGCACTTTCTCCGGTAGAGCTAACTATGGCTACACCTTC. Translation: CASTFSGRANYGYTF.

This chain uses TRBV19 with TRBJ2-3; D gene uncertain. Germline V gene sequence: CDR1 LNHDA, CDR2 SQIVND (reference sequence). The CDR3 runs to 12 residues. V lost 5 bases to trimming and J lost 11 bases, with 14 bases between them. In DNA, the CDR3 is TGTGCCAGTAGTCCTGGGCAGAGTGTGCAGTATTTT. Translated: CASSPGQSVQYF.

Only a few counts were recorded for this clone. J is TRBJ2-3 and V is TRBV11-2; TRBD2 matches at 10 bases. The CDR3 consists of 17 residues. With V trimmed by 3 bases and J by 4 bases, 10 bases remained unmatched. In germline, CDR1 is SGHAT, CDR2 FQNNGV. CDR3 sequence: CASSFQAGGLGADTQYF. In DNA form, the CDR3 reads TGTGCCAGCAGCTTCCAAGCGGGGGGGCTTGGGGCAGATACGCAGTATTTT.

The chain recombines TRBV5-1 with TRBJ2-7, with 7 positions matching TRBD1. The CDR3 runs 14 residues. V lost 0 bases, J lost 7 bases, and 7 bases stayed unmatched. Germline assignment: CDR1 SGHRS and CDR2 YFSETQ. CDR3 sequence (DNA): TGCGCCAGCAGCTTGGTTACAGGGGAAGGAGAGCAGTACTTC. Translated: CASSLVTGEGEQYF.